This TCR beta chain was captured by sequencing in a study of shared clonotypes between healthy human individuals. Sequencing used immunoSEQ multiplex PCR; TCRdb keeps in-frame clones, though not all of them. The table shows about 2.4 million clones, with 90% to 95% occurring only once. This CDR3 region has 16 residues. Germline lookup yields CDR1 SGHRS and CDR2 YFSETQ. J gave up 5 bases and V 0 bases, and 8 bases lay outside the gene matches. Sequencing used naive CD4+ T cells sorted from blood. The subset is: CD45RA+ positively selected. The sequence came from a man younger than 35 in good health. The chain joins TRBV5-1 to TRBJ1-2; 9 nucleotides agree with TRBD1. The CDR3 DNA reads as TGCGCCAGCAGCTTGGTTGGGACAGGGTCATTATATGGCTACACCTTC. This codes for CASSLVGTGSLYGYTF.